These 20 T cell receptor beta chains came from one sample sequenced in a study of T cell responses to AZD1222 COVID-19 vaccine (dated by TCRdb to the early 2020s). Preparation of the library involved the immunoSEQ multiplex PCR assay. Sourced from immuneACCESS, this table was stored by TCRdb with only in-frame sequences that have V and J called. A share of the clones is absent; for the studies checked, an unresolved V gene accounts for under half, and the remainder has no known explanation. This sample gives 150,000 or so clones in total; approximately 90% of them show up just once. Around 1.3% of the sample is taken by the ten largest. The label giving this sample's time point can be read as: about 28 days (+/-7) after the second vaccine dose. The sample in question was peripheral blood, obtained 28 days after the second AZD1222 dose. Source of these receptors: an adult who received the AZD1222 COVID-19 vaccine.

The V and J genes are TRBV18 and TRBJ1-1, with D unresolved. CDR3 length equals 13 residues. Trimming removed 2 bases from V and 2 bases from J, with 6 bases in between. Germline CDR1 and CDR2: KGHSH and LQKENI. CDR3 amino acids: CASSPEGNTEAFF. Written as DNA, the CDR3 is TGTGCCAGCTCACCAGAAGGAAACACTGAAGCTTTCTTT.

The rearrangement links TRBV7-9 to TRBJ2-1; TRBD1 matches 9 bases. The CDR3 extends over 15 amino acids. Germline assignment: CDR1 SEHNR and CDR2 FQNEAQ (reference sequence). J gave up 7 bases and V 5 bases, and 9 bases lay outside the gene matches. CDR3 protein: CASSVRTQGANEQFF. As DNA, the CDR3 is TGTGCCAGCAGCGTGAGAACACAGGGGGCGAATGAGCAGTTCTTC.

The sample holds one count of this clone. CDR3 region: CASRLGQGKSEAFF. Written as DNA, the CDR3 is TGTGCCAGCAGATTGGGACAGGGAAAGTCTGAAGCTTTCTTT. The rearrangement joins TRBV7-8 to TRBJ1-1, with TRBD1 identical over 9 bases. CDR3 length: 14 amino acids. Germline V lookup: CDR1 SGHVS, CDR2 FQNEAQ. V lost 6 bases to trimming and J lost 6 bases; unmatched junction nucleotides: 8.

CDR3 DNA: TGTGCCAGTAGTATAGACCCCCTCCCGTCGGCTACGGTATATTTT. Translating gives CASSIDPLPSATVYF. V and J are TRBV19 and TRBJ1-3; no definite D call. Trimming removed 0 bases from V and 14 bases from J, with 20 bases in between. The germline V gene has CDR1 LNHDA and CDR2 SQIVND (reference sequence). CDR3 length equals 15 residues.

The rearrangement links TRBV2 to TRBJ1-2; tentatively, D is TRBD1 (6 bases). CDR3 length: 15 amino acids. Trimming removed 7 bases at V and 3 bases at J, with 18 bases between. From germline, CDR1 is SNHLY and CDR2 FYNNEI. CDR3 amino acids: CASKGGGGPDYGYTF. DNA of the CDR3: TGTGCCAGCAAGGGCGGGGGGGGCCCTGACTATGGCTACACCTTC.

The chain carries TRBV6-5 and TRBJ1-4; D uncertain. V lost 6 bases and J lost 1, with 9 bases in between. From germline, CDR1 is MNHEY and CDR2 SVGAGI. This CDR3 comprises 14 residues. The CDR3 nucleotides are TGTGCCAGCAGGAACACGGAAACTAATGAAAAACTGTTTTTT. Its translation: CASRNTETNEKLFF.

The J gene is TRBJ1-1, the V gene TRBV7-3; D may be TRBD1 (5 bases). CDR1 and CDR2 (germline): SGHTA, FQGTGA. Trimming stripped 1 base from V and 0 bases from J, with 9 bases between. The CDR3 spans 15 residues. The CDR3 nucleotides read TGTGCCAGCAGCTTAATGGGGACGCTGAACACTGAAGCTTTCTTT. Protein: CASSLMGTLNTEAFF. Drawing the rest from reference TRBV7-3 and TRBJ1-1, the complete variable domain is GAGVSQTPSNKVTEKGKYVELRCDPISGHTALYWYRQSLGQGPEFLIYFQGTGAADDSGLPNDRFFAVRPEGSVSTLKIQRTERGDSAVYLCASSLMGTLNTEAFFGQGTRLTVV.

This clone was seen just once. J is TRBJ2-5 and V is TRBV9; 13 bases fit TRBD2. CDR1 and CDR2 from the germline V gene are SGDLS and YYNGEE. The J segment lost 0 bases and the V segment lost 0 bases, leaving 8 bases of the junction unmatched. The CDR3 is made up of 19 amino acids. The CDR3 DNA follows: TGTGCCAGCAGCGTAGGGACTAGCGGGAGTAGGTGGTACCAAGAGACCCAGTACTTC. Amino acids: CASSVGTSGSRWYQETQYF.

The rearrangement joins TRBV7-6 to TRBJ2-5; 15 bases line up with TRBD2. V shed 3 bases and J 4 bases; nucleotides not matched to a gene: 0. The germline V gene encodes CDR1 SGHVS and CDR2 FNYEAQ. The CDR3 contains 15 residues. CDR3 sequence (DNA): TGTGCCAGCAGCTTGGGACTAGCGGGAGGAGAGACCCAGTACTTC. It encodes CASSLGLAGGETQYF.

DNA of the CDR3: TGTGCCAGCAGCGCGGAACTCCATGGAGGTGAAAAACTGTTTTTT. Translated, it gives CASSAELHGGEKLFF. The V gene is TRBV7-2, the J gene TRBJ1-4; D is unclear. Trimming took off 5 bases at V and 7 bases at J, with 17 bases between the two ends. From germline, CDR1 is SGHTA and CDR2 FQGNSA. This CDR3 is 15 amino acids long.

This clone was observed a single time. The chain joins TRBV3-1 (or the pseudogene TRBV3-2) to TRBJ2-7; D remains unclear. V lost 3 bases and J 3 bases, leaving 9 bases between the germline ends. CDR1 LGHDT and CDR2 YNNKEL come from the germline V gene (reference sequence). The length of the CDR3 is 13 residues. The CDR3 is CASSQEFGYEQYF. CDR3 DNA sequence: TGTGCCAGCAGCCAGGAGTTTGGCTACGAGCAGTACTTC.

The chain recombines TRBV19 with TRBJ1-5; possibly TRBD1 for D (6 bases). Trimming took 1 base from V and 2 from J, leaving 12 bases between them. CDR1 and CDR2 (germline): LNHDA, SQIVND (reference sequence). The CDR3 has 16 amino acids. DNA of the CDR3: TGTGCCAGTAGTATAGGGGGGGCTACGGGCAATCAGCCCCAGCATTTT. This codes for CASSIGGATGNQPQHF.

V gene TRBV5-1 combines with J gene TRBJ2-3; 7 nucleotides line up with TRBD2. After removal of 4 bases from V and 0 bases from J, the junction contained 2 bases not matched to a gene. The CDR3 has 14 residues. Germline CDR1 reads SGHRS; CDR2 reads YFSETQ. CDR3 sequence reads: CASSQRGSTDTQYF. CDR3 sequence (DNA): TGCGCCAGCAGCCAGCGGGGTAGCACAGATACGCAGTATTTT.

The chain carries TRBV7-5 and TRBJ2-5; TRBD2, the D gene given by the table, was not confirmed from the DNA. TRBV7-5 is an annotated pseudogene. CDR3 length equals 16 residues. The CDR3 coding sequence is TGTGCCAGAAGCTCACCGCCGGGACTAGGCTTGGAGACCCAGTACTTC. Translated: CARSSPPGLGLETQYF.

This chain uses TRBV5-6 with TRBJ1-2; tentative D call: TRBD1 (5 bases). The CDR3 is 14 residues long. Trimming removed 2 bases from V and 7 bases from J, with 15 bases in between. Germline CDR1 reads SGHDT; CDR2 reads YYEEEE. CDR3 residues: CASSFGAGRSGYTF. The CDR3 DNA sequence: TGTGCCAGCAGCTTCGGGGCAGGGCGTTCTGGCTACACCTTC.

This clone came up once. The rearrangement uses TRBV3-1 (or the pseudogene TRBV3-2) and TRBJ1-5; 9 bases are shared with TRBD1. V gave up 5 bases and J gave up 0 bases; unmatched junction bases: 11. Looked up from germline, CDR1 is LGHDT and CDR2 is YNNKEL (reference sequence). The CDR3 runs to 18 residues. The CDR3 bases are TGTGCCAGCAGCAGTACAGGGGGCTCGTTCTATAGCAATCAGCCCCAGCATTTT. This sequence encodes CASSSTGGSFYSNQPQHF.

This chain connects TRBV6-5 to TRBJ1-1; maybe TRBD1 (5 bases). The CDR3 loop spans 13 amino acids. The V gene lost 5 bases and the J gene lost 1 base, with 8 bases spanning the gap. Per the germline V gene, CDR1 is MNHEY and CDR2 is SVGAGI. The CDR3 sequence is CASSRQWNTEAFF. CDR3 DNA sequence: TGTGCCAGCAGTAGACAGTGGAACACTGAAGCTTTCTTT.

The chain links TRBV19 to TRBJ1-6; D is uncertain. V was trimmed by 4 bases and J by 7 bases, leaving 11 bases between them. Germline CDR1 LNHDA, CDR2 SQIVND (reference sequence). This CDR3 has 14 amino acids. CDR3 in DNA: TGTGCCAGTAGTAACCCTCCTTTCAATTCACCCCTCCACTTT. Translated: CASSNPPFNSPLHF.

V is TRBV6-5 and J is TRBJ1-5, with 11 bases that match TRBD1. This CDR3 has 15 amino acids. Trimming at V came to 11 bases and at J to 4 bases, leaving 10 bases not matched to a gene. CDR1 is MNHEY and CDR2 is SVGAGI in the germline V gene. CDR3 DNA sequence: TGTGCCGGCCACCCGGGACAGGGGGTTAATCAGCCCCAGCATTTT. Amino acids: CAGHPGQGVNQPQHF.

This rearrangement joins TRBV27 to TRBJ2-7; D uncertain. This CDR3 comprises 16 residues. Trimming cost V 7 bases and J 5 bases, with 24 bases left between them. Per germline, CDR1 MNHEY and CDR2 SMNVEV (reference sequence). The CDR3: CASNSLAPSYLHEQYF. In DNA, the CDR3 is TGTGCCAGCAACAGCTTGGCCCCCTCTTACCTCCACGAGCAGTACTTC.